A single sample is the source of the 7 T cell receptor beta chains below, sequenced in a study of blood T cell repertoires in COVID-19. The assay was immunoSEQ multiplex PCR, and TCRdb's table has in-frame clones only and misses some. The table includes 100,000 or so clones, 81% detected once. The source material was peripheral blood. These receptors all stem from an elderly man with acute or convalescent COVID-19.

The chain recombines TRBV6-6 with TRBJ2-5; D might be TRBD2 (5 bases). This CDR3 region has 14 residues. V gave up 2 bases and J gave up 9 bases, with 16 bases separating them. The germline gives CDR1 MNHNY, CDR2 SVGAGI (reference sequence). CDR3 sequence reads: CASSYELARAAQYF. CDR3 in DNA: TGTGCCAGCAGTTACGAGCTAGCTCGGGCGGCCCAGTACTTC.

This sequence joins TRBV6-5 and TRBJ1-6; tentatively, D is TRBD1 (6 bases). CDR3 size: 16 residues. Deletions cut 2 bases from V and 3 bases from J, with 11 bases between. Germline lookup yields CDR1 MNHEY and CDR2 SVGAGI. CDR3 sequence (DNA): TGTGCCAGCAGTTACCGGTCAGGGGACTATAATTCACCCCTCCACTTT. Protein: CASSYRSGDYNSPLHF.

The genes are TRBV18 and TRBJ2-1; the D gene is possibly TRBD1 (7 bases). Germline lookup yields CDR1 KGHSH and CDR2 LQKENI. The V end was cut by 3 bases, the J end by 8 bases, with 17 bases between. There are 15 residues in the CDR3. CDR3 bases: TGTGCCAGCTCACCCAGGGGGGCAGTCCGGCATGAGCAGTTCTTC. Translation: CASSPRGAVRHEQFF.

This clone was counted between two and nine times. The rearrangement joins TRBV14 to TRBJ2-2; 8 bases line up with TRBD2. Per the germline V gene, CDR1 is SGHDN and CDR2 is FVKESK. V shed 3 bases, J shed 0 bases, and the junction held 3 bases outside the gene matches. CDR3 length equals 16 residues. CDR3 sequence reads: CASSQRLAPNTGELFF. The CDR3 DNA is TGTGCCAGCAGCCAGAGACTAGCGCCGAACACCGGGGAGCTGTTTTTT.

The J gene is TRBJ2-3, the V gene TRBV7-8; 11 nucleotides line up with TRBD2. CDR3 length equals 15 residues. V was clipped by 1 base and J by 5 bases; unmatched bases: 2. In germline, CDR1 is SGHVS, CDR2 FQNEAQ. The CDR3 bases are TGTGCCAGCAGCTTAGGAACTAGCGGGAGAGATACGCAGTATTTT. This codes for CASSLGTSGRDTQYF.

The chain is built from TRBV6-2 or TRBV6-3 and TRBJ2-1; a possible D gene is TRBD1 (7 bases). Trimming took 5 bases from V and 2 from J, leaving 22 bases between them. Germline V gives CDR1 MNHEY, CDR2 SVGEGT. The CDR3 loop spans 18 amino acids. The CDR3 bases are TGTGCCAGCAGTCGCCCTCGGAGGGGGCATAAAGCCTACAATGAGCAGTTCTTC. This sequence encodes CASSRPRRGHKAYNEQFF.

The rearrangement joins TRBV4-3 to TRBJ1-3, with unresolved D. From germline, CDR1 is LGHNA and CDR2 YSLEER. Deletions cut 0 bases from V and 3 bases from J, with 21 bases between. This CDR3 region has 19 residues. The CDR3 nucleotides are TGCGCCAGCAGCCAAGATTGGCCGGCGGGCCCGGAGTATGGAAACACCATATATTTT. This codes for CASSQDWPAGPEYGNTIYF.